This T cell receptor (beta chain) was documented in a study of long-term antiretroviral therapy in people with HIV. Survey level was the resolution at which the v3.0 immunoSEQ assay ran. Assay: immunoSEQ multiplex PCR; the TCRdb copy retains only in-frame clones and omits some. The sample lists about 22,000 clones; about 85% were seen once. Points on this clone: Its antigen is as yet unknown.

Study results and caveats: Clonotypes expanded prior to ART showed repertoire dominance at all sampled time points.

Germline loops: CDR1 SNHLY, CDR2 FYNNEI. V was trimmed by 3 bases and J by 0 bases, leaving 9 bases between them. The CDR3 covers 15 residues. Specimen: unsorted PBMCs, collected 1.6 years after starting antiretroviral therapy. This TCR derives from a man between 35 and 55 years old with HIV. This chain links TRBV2 with TRBJ2-1; a possible D gene is TRBD1 (5 bases). Written as DNA, the CDR3 is TGTGCCAGCAGTGAGCAGGGTAACTCCTACAATGAGCAGTTCTTC. It yields the protein CASSEQGNSYNEQFF.